Presented here are 16 T cell receptor beta chains from one specimen sequenced in a study of blood T cell repertoires in COVID-19. Measured with immunoSEQ multiplex PCR; TCRdb has only the in-frame clones, and not every one. The table shows 11,000 to 15,000 clones, with over 80% occurring only once. Sequencing was done on a sample of peripheral blood. These receptors were collected from a human donor in a cohort sampled during active COVID-19.

The rearrangement links TRBV27 to TRBJ1-4, with D possibly matching TRBD1 (5 bases). Germline assignment: CDR1 MNHEY and CDR2 SMNVEV (reference sequence). The ends were cut back, 1 base at V and 7 bases at J, with 10 bases in the middle. The CDR3 runs to 14 residues. CDR3 loop: CASSLFGGSEKLFF. Here the CDR3 DNA reads TGTGCCAGCAGTTTATTCGGGGGGAGTGAAAAACTGTTTTTT.

J is TRBJ2-5 and V is TRBV11-3, with 11 bases matching TRBD2. CDR1 and CDR2 from the germline V gene are SGHNT and YENEEA. V lost 6 bases to trimming and J lost 1 base; unmatched junction nucleotides: 4. There are 15 residues in the CDR3. The CDR3 spells CASSRGTSGQETQYF. The CDR3 coding sequence is TGTGCCAGCAGTCGTGGGACTAGCGGCCAAGAGACCCAGTACTTC. The complete variable domain, with remaining parts taken from reference TRBV11-3 and TRBJ2-5, reads EAGVVQSPRYKIIEKKQPVAFWCNPISGHNTLYWYLQNLGQGPELLIRYENEEAVDDSQLPKDRFSAERLKGVDSTLKIQPAELGDSAVYLCASSRGTSGQETQYFGPGTRLLVL.

In DNA form, the CDR3 reads TGTGCCAGCAGTTTATTACAGGTCAATGAGCAGTTCTTC. Its protein product is CASSLLQVNEQFF. The chain is built from TRBV12-3 or TRBV12-4 and TRBJ2-1; TRBD1 might be the D (5 bases). The V gene lost 2 bases and the J gene lost 6 bases, with 8 bases spanning the gap. The CDR3 contains 13 residues.

V gene TRBV3-1 (or the pseudogene TRBV3-2) combines with J gene TRBJ2-1; 9 bases map to TRBD2. Trimming took 1 base from V and 9 from J; bases not matched to a gene: 1. The CDR3 consists of 13 residues. Germline assignment: CDR1 LGHDT and CDR2 YNNKEL (reference sequence). The CDR3 DNA reads TGTGCCAGCAGCCAAGGTAGCGGGGGTGAGCAGTTCTTC. This sequence encodes CASSQGSGGEQFF.

This clone was seen once. The rearrangement links TRBV28 to TRBJ1-1; no reliable D call. The germline V and J ends were trimmed by 6 bases and 0 bases, with 14 bases remaining between them. Germline-derived CDR1 and CDR2 are MDHEN and SYDVKM. The CDR3 is made up of 15 amino acids. The DNA for the CDR3 is TGTGCCAGCAGCCCCCAACGAGGTATGAACACTGAAGCTTTCTTT. Encoded protein: CASSPQRGMNTEAFF.

The chain combines TRBV5-6 with TRBJ2-2; weak D call: TRBD1 (5 bases). This CDR3 is 16 amino acids long. V shed 2 bases and J shed 7 bases, with 18 bases lying between them. Germline V gene sequence: CDR1 SGHDT, CDR2 YYEEEE. CDR3 nucleotides: TGTGCCAGCAGCTTTTTAGGAAGGGGCGCTGACGGGGAGCTGTTTTTT. Translation gives CASSFLGRGADGELFF.

The V call is TRBV19, the J call TRBJ1-6; maybe TRBD1 (5 bases). CDR1 LNHDA and CDR2 SQIVND come from the germline V gene (reference sequence). The length of the CDR3 is 15 residues. The V gene lost 3 bases and the J gene lost 10 bases, with 16 bases spanning the gap. The CDR3 DNA reads TGTGCCAGTAGTATTCGGCAGGGCCCTGGGTCACCCCTCCACTTT. Translation gives CASSIRQGPGSPLHF.

The sample holds one count of this clone. V usage is TRBV7-8 and J usage is TRBJ2-5; D unresolved. Per the germline V gene, CDR1 is SGHVS and CDR2 is FQNEAQ. This CDR3 has 13 residues. V was pared by 3 bases and J by 1 base, with 6 bases between. CDR3 region: CASSFGGQETQYF. CDR3 bases: TGTGCCAGCAGCTTTGGCGGCCAAGAGACCCAGTACTTC.

This clone was recorded once. The gene calls are TRBV27 and TRBJ1-1; no clear D gene. Germline CDR1 is MNHEY and CDR2 is SMNVEV (reference sequence). The ends were cut back, 4 bases at V and 0 bases at J, with 9 bases in the middle. The CDR3 spans 14 residues. CDR3 DNA sequence: TGTGCCAGCAGTTCCTACAGCTTGAACACTGAAGCTTTCTTT. This encodes CASSSYSLNTEAFF.

By its share, this clone is medium-sized (0.01 to 0.1%). The rearrangement links TRBV24-1 to TRBJ2-3; D gene unclear. Germline assignment: CDR1 KGHDR and CDR2 SFDVKD. The V gene lost 4 bases and the J gene lost 3 bases, with 4 bases spanning the gap. This CDR3 contains 12 residues. This CDR3 is CATSETTDTQYF. The CDR3 region has the DNA TGTGCCACCAGTGAGACTACAGATACGCAGTATTTT.

The rearrangement uses TRBV5-1 and TRBJ1-2, with D possibly matching TRBD1 (6 bases). V was trimmed by 3 bases and J by 5 bases, leaving 11 bases between them. Germline V gives CDR1 SGHRS, CDR2 YFSETQ. The CDR3 covers 13 residues. CDR3 DNA: TGCGCCAGCAGCTCAGGGGATCGGTATGGCTACACCTTC. It is translated as CASSSGDRYGYTF.

The gene calls are TRBV11-3 and TRBJ2-3, with a weak D call TRBD2 (5 bases). The length of the CDR3 is 16 residues. In germline, CDR1 is SGHNT, CDR2 YENEEA. The V end was cut by 2 bases, the J end by 4 bases, with 16 bases between. The DNA for the CDR3 is TGTGCCAGCAGCTTATACCGTACGGGATGGGCAGATACGCAGTATTTT. Translated: CASSLYRTGWADTQYF.

This clone has just one count. The J gene is TRBJ2-1, the V gene TRBV29-1, with D maybe TRBD1 (6 bases). V lost 3 bases and J 7 bases, leaving 10 bases between the germline ends. The CDR3 is 12 residues long. CDR1 and CDR2 (germline): SQVTM, ANQGSEA. CDR3 in amino acids: CSVDGTRNEQFF. As DNA, the CDR3 is TGCAGCGTTGATGGGACAAGGAATGAGCAGTTCTTC.

The DNA of the CDR3 is TGTGCCAGCAGCCCTCGGACAGGGTTGTCCGGGGAGCTGTTTTTT. Translating gives CASSPRTGLSGELFF. The rearrangement uses TRBV3-1 (or the pseudogene TRBV3-2) and TRBJ2-2; 8 bases line up with TRBD1. After removal of 4 bases from V and 6 bases from J, the junction contained 7 bases not matched to a gene. CDR3 length equals 15 residues. The germline V gene has CDR1 LGHDT and CDR2 YNNKEL (reference sequence).

The chain has TRBV6-2 or TRBV6-3 and TRBJ2-7, with 7 bases lining up with TRBD1. V gave up 4 bases and J gave up 0 bases; unmatched junction bases: 6. This CDR3 contains 15 residues. Germline V gene lookup returns CDR1 MNHEY and CDR2 SVGEGT. The CDR3 sequence is CASSSSQGFSYEQYF. The CDR3 nucleotides are TGTGCCAGCAGTTCGTCACAGGGGTTCTCCTACGAGCAGTACTTC.

The chain recombines TRBV15 with TRBJ1-5, with a possible D match to TRBD1 (5 bases). This CDR3 spans 15 amino acids. The germline V gene encodes CDR1 LNHNV and CDR2 YYDKDF (reference sequence). V was clipped by 1 base and J by 8 bases, with 15 bases between them. CDR3 amino acids: CATSRVRVDKEPQHF. The CDR3 region has the DNA TGTGCCACCAGCAGAGTCAGGGTAGATAAGGAGCCCCAGCATTTT.